These T cell receptor beta chains were read from a single sample in a study of PD-L1 blockade in urothelial cancer. Profiled with immunoSEQ multiplex PCR; TCRdb holds only in-frame clones, not every one. This table holds approximately 100,000 clones, roughly nine tenths found once. The specimen was PBMCs, collected around atezolizumab (anti-PD-L1) treatment. All receptors derive from a woman older than 75 with urothelial cancer. Both conserved end residues are part of each CDR3. A D gene is named only where the DNA matches it firmly. Expanded clones get a size class; other rows say once, few or many, or leave the size out.

size | J | V | D | DNA | CDR3
. | TRBJ2-7 | TRBV28 | . | TGTGCCAGCACCCCCACAGGGCCCTACGAGCAGTACTTC | CASTPTGPYEQYF
. | TRBJ1-2 | TRBV5-4 | TRBD1 | TGTGCCAGCAGCCTGGGAGGGGGACAGTATAACTATGGCTACACCTTC | CASSLGGGQYNYGYTF
. | TRBJ1-1 | TRBV28 | TRBD1 | TGTGCCAGCAGTTTATTACAGGGGGCACGAGCTTTCTTT | CASSLLQGARAFF
. | TRBJ2-2 | TRBV4-2 | TRBD1 | TGTGCCAGCAGCCTGGACAGGGCTGGTACCGGGGAGCTGTTTTTT | CASSLDRAGTGELFF
few | TRBJ2-2 | TRBV25-1 | . | TGTGCCAGCAGTGACAGGAACACCGGGGAGCTGTTTTTT | CASSDRNTGELFF
. | TRBJ1-5 | TRBV15 | TRBD1 | TGTGCCACCAGCCCGGACAGGGCTGTGAAGCAGCCCCAGCATTTT | CATSPDRAVKQPQHF
. | TRBJ2-2 | TRBV7-9 | TRBD1 | TGTGCCAGCAGCTCCCGTACAGGGGTCACCGGGGAGCTGTTTTTT | CASSSRTGVTGELFF
. | TRBJ2-7 | TRBV6-1 | . | TGTGCCAGCAGTTCACAGGCCTACGAGCAGTACTTC | CASSSQAYEQYF
. | TRBJ1-1 | TRBV5-6 | TRBD1 | TGTGCCAGCAGCTCATCCGGGACAGGGGGAGCTTTCTTT | CASSSSGTGGAFF
. | TRBJ2-2 | TRBV5-4 | TRBD2 | TGTGCCAGCAGCTTGGCGGCGGGAGGGGCCGGGGAGCTGTTTTTT | CASSLAAGGAGELFF
. | TRBJ1-1 | TRBV28 | TRBD1 | TGTGCCAGCAGTCAACAGGGGGCAGCTGAAGCTTTCTTT | CASSQQGAAEAFF
. | TRBJ2-6 | TRBV7-2 | . | TGTGCCAGCAGCTGGACAGTCTCTGGGGCCAACGTCCTGACTTTC | CASSWTVSGANVLTF
. | TRBJ2-7 | TRBV21-1 | . | TGTGCCAGCAGCTCACTGAGCTCCTACGAGCAGTACTTC | CASSSLSSYEQYF
. | TRBJ2-1 | TRBV20-1 | TRBD1 | TGCAGTGCTCTCAGGGGGCGAAAGCAGTTCTTC | CSALRGRKQFF
once | TRBJ2-3 | TRBV19 | . | TGTGCCAGCCGGGAGACAGATACGCAGTATTTT | CASRETDTQYF
. | TRBJ2-1 | TRBV5-6 | TRBD2 | TGTGCCAGCGGCCCGCGGACTAGCGGGAGCTTAGGTGAGCAGTTCTTC | CASGPRTSGSLGEQFF
. | TRBJ1-5 | TRBV6-5 | . | TGTGCCAGCAGTGACACAGGGAATCAGCCCCAGCATTTT | CASSDTGNQPQHF
. | TRBJ2-6 | TRBV4-2 | . | TGTGCCAGCAGCCAAGGCGTCGGGGCTGGGGCCAACGTCCTGACTTTC | CASSQGVGAGANVLTF
. | TRBJ2-1 | TRBV20-1 | TRBD1 | TGCAGTACAGGGGAAGTTGGTGAGCAGTTCTTC | CSTGEVGEQFF
. | TRBJ2-1 | TRBV4-2 | TRBD2 | TGTGCCAGCAGCCAAGCCGGGACTAGCTCCTACAATGAGCAGTTCTTC | CASSQAGTSSYNEQFF
. | TRBJ1-3 | TRBV5-6 | . | TGTGCCAGCAGCTCGGCGGACACCTACTCTGGAAACACCATATATTTT | CASSSADTYSGNTIYF
. | TRBJ1-5 | TRBV19 | . | TGTGCCAGTATCTCCGAGGGGGGGGCTGGCAATCAGCCCCAGCATTTT | CASISEGGAGNQPQHF
. | TRBJ2-7 | TRBV1 | . | TGCACCAGCAGCCAACGTGTAGGCGGCTTCGGCTACGAGCAGTACTTC | CTSSQRVGGFGYEQYF
few | TRBJ1-2 | TRBV7-3 | TRBD1 | TGTGCCAGCAGCCCCCATACCCGGGACAGGGGGCTTGGCTACACCTTC | CASSPHTRDRGLGYTF
few | TRBJ1-5 | TRBV5-6 | . | TGTGCCAGCAGCTTGGGTGGAAACCTCAGGACCCAGCATTTT | CASSLGGNLRTQHF
. | TRBJ2-1 | TRBV9 | TRBD1 | TGTGCCAGCAGCCCACGAGGGGGCGCAGGACAGCCGGGAGAGCAGTTCTTC | CASSPRGGAGQPGEQFF
. | TRBJ1-5 | TRBV10-3 | . | TGTGCCATCAATCAGGGGACCGATCAGCCCCAGCATTTT | CAINQGTDQPQHF
. | TRBJ1-2 | TRBV5-6 | . | TGTGCCAGCAGCTGGGGCGGGGAGGGGTTCGGCTACACCTTC | CASSWGGEGFGYTF
. | TRBJ2-4 | TRBV7-2 | TRBD2 | TGTGCCAGCAGCTTAGCGCTAGCGGAAAACATTCAGTACTTC | CASSLALAENIQYF
. | TRBJ2-7 | TRBV28 | . | TGTGCCATCTATGATCCCGGGAGCTTTGGCTACGAGCAGTACTTC | CAIYDPGSFGYEQYF
. | TRBJ1-1 | TRBV30 | . | TGTGCCTGGAGTGTTACAGGCGGGAACACTGAAGCTTTCTTT | CAWSVTGGNTEAFF
. | TRBJ2-2 | TRBV13 | . | TGTGCCAGCAGCCGAGCTAAAAATACGAACACCGGGGAGCTGTTTTTT | CASSRAKNTNTGELFF
. | TRBJ1-1 | TRBV5-1 | TRBD1 | TGCGCCAGCAGCGGACAGGGGGTGAACACTGAAGCTTTCTTT | CASSGQGVNTEAFF
once | TRBJ2-7 | TRBV6-1 | . | TGTGCCAGCAGGGGTGGAGGAGGAAACGAGCAGTACTTC | CASRGGGGNEQYF
. | TRBJ1-4 | TRBV29-1 | TRBD1 | TGCAGCGTTGAAGAGGGGACAGGGTCAACTAATGAAAAACTGTTTTTT | CSVEEGTGSTNEKLFF
. | TRBJ1-3 | TRBV9 | . | TGTGCCAGCTCCCGGGTCTCTGGAAACACCATATATTTT | CASSRVSGNTIYF
. | TRBJ1-5 | TRBV2 | . | TGTGCCAGCGAATGGTCGAGGAGCAATCAGCCCCAGCATTTT | CASEWSRSNQPQHF
. | TRBJ2-1 | TRBV6-1 | . | TGTGCCAGCCGGTCCTCAAGCTCCTACAATGAGCAGTTCTTC | CASRSSSSYNEQFF
. | TRBJ2-7 | TRBV12-5 | . | TGTGCTAGTGGTGGGGCCCCGTTCTACGAGCAGTACTTC | CASGGAPFYEQYF
few | TRBJ1-5 | TRBV19 | TRBD1 | TGTGCCAGTAGTACCGGGACAGGGAGCAATCAGCCCCAGCATTTT | CASSTGTGSNQPQHF
. | TRBJ2-1 | TRBV6-4 | . | TGTGCCAGCAGTGGAGGGATGGGGTACAATGAGCAGTTCTTC | CASSGGMGYNEQFF
. | TRBJ1-2 | TRBV28 | . | TGTGCCAGCACCATCCGCGGCGGCTACACCTTC | CASTIRGGYTF
. | TRBJ2-4 | TRBV7-9 | TRBD1 | TGTGCCAGCAGCCCTTTGACAGGGGACAAAAACATTCAGTACTTC | CASSPLTGDKNIQYF
. | TRBJ1-1 | TRBV6-5 | . | TGTGCCAGCAGTCTCTCCGGGACACCGAACACTGAAGCTTTCTTT | CASSLSGTPNTEAFF
. | TRBJ1-1 | TRBV5-1 | . | TGCGCCAGCAGCTTGGGGGCGGGGAACACTGAAGCTTTCTTT | CASSLGAGNTEAFF
. | TRBJ1-1 | TRBV7-3 | . | TGTGCCAGCAGCGAAACAGGGACTGAAGCTTTCTTT | CASSETGTEAFF
. | TRBJ1-2 | TRBV30 | . | TGTGCCTGGAGTGTAACAGACTATGGCTACACCTTC | CAWSVTDYGYTF
. | TRBJ1-5 | TRBV18 | . | TGTGCCAGCTCACTAAGCGCAAATAGCAATCAGCCCCAGCATTTT | CASSLSANSNQPQHF
. | TRBJ2-1 | TRBV5-1 | . | TGCGCCAGCAGCGCCGGGTGGGGGCTCAGCAATGAGCAGTTCTTC | CASSAGWGLSNEQFF
once | TRBJ2-5 | TRBV13 | . | TGTGCCAGCAGCCGTAAAACGTCGGGTGTGCGGGAGACCCAGTACTTC | CASSRKTSGVRETQYF
. | TRBJ2-6 | TRBV5-6 | . | TGTGCCAGCAGCTCCGAATTGGGGGTCGGGAGTGGGGCCAACGTCCTGACTTTC | CASSSELGVGSGANVLTF